This T cell receptor (beta chain) was captured in a study of blood T cell repertoires in COVID-19. In the original workflow: Reference gene primer amplification gave nucleated cell count estimates. The table came from immunoSEQ multiplex PCR; TCRdb's copy has only in-frame clones and leaves some out. Clonal size and the V and J genes are those of that table, whereas D and trimming came from the DNA. The repertoire holds fewer than 90,000 clones, roughly 88% seen once, with roughly 2.1% in the top ten. The CDR3 length is 15 residues. Trimming pared 8 bases from V and 7 bases from J, leaving 20 bases between. CDR1 is MNHEY and CDR2 is SVGAGI in the germline V gene.

Material: peripheral blood. The receptor was isolated from a woman aged 80 or over with active or convalescent COVID-19. The V and J genes are TRBV6-5 and TRBJ1-4, with unresolved D. Written as DNA, the CDR3 is TGTGCCAGCGCCGAGTCGAGGAGAAGAGGTGAAAAACTGTTTTTT. Translating gives CASAESRRRGEKLFF.